This TCR beta chain is drawn from a study of blood T cells in healthy people across ages. Germline lookup yields CDR1 DFQATT and CDR2 SNEGSKA (reference sequence). CDR3 size: 13 residues. Trimming shortened V by 3 bases and J by 5 bases, and 14 bases separated the two germline ends. The authors ran a second PCR of 7 to 11 cycles using a sample-barcoded 5' primer and a J-beta primer mix. MiXCR, applied by TCRdb to the 5' RACE reads, yields one record per CDR3 protein. The sample comprises 1.5 million to 2 million distinct CDR3 sequences, about two fifths of which are singletons, and about 23% rests with the top ten.

The source of this sequence is a human donor in good health. The chain has TRBV20-1 and TRBJ2-7; possible D gene TRBD1, 5 bases. Sequenced sample: blood. Written as DNA, the CDR3 is TGCAGTGCTAGCGGTCTTGTCAGGGACGAGCAGTACTTC. This gives the protein CSASGLVRDEQYF.